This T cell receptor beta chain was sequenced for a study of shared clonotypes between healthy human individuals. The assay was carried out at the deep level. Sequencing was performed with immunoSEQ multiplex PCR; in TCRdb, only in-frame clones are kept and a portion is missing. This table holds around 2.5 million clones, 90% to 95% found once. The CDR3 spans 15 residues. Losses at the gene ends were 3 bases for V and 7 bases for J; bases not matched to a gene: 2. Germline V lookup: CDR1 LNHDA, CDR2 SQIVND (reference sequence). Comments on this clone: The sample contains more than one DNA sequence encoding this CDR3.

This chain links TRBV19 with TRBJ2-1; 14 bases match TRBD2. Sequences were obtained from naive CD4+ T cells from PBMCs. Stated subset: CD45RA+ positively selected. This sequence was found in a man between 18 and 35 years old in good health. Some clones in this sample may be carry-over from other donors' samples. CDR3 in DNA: TGTGCCAGTAGTATTGGGACTAGCGGGAGTAATGAGCAGTTCTTC. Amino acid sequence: CASSIGTSGSNEQFF.